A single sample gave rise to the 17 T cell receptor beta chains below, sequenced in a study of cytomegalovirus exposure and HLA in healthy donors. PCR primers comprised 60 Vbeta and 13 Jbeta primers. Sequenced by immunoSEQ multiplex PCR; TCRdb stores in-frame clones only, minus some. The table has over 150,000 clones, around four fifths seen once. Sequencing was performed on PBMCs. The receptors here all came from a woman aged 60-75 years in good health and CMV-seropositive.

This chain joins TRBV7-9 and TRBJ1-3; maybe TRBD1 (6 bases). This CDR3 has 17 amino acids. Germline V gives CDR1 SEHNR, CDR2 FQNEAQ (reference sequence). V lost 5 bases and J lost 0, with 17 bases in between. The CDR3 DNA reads TGTGCCAGCAGCCGGGGGGGCGAGGCCCGCTCTGGAAACACCATATATTTT. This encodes CASSRGGEARSGNTIYF.

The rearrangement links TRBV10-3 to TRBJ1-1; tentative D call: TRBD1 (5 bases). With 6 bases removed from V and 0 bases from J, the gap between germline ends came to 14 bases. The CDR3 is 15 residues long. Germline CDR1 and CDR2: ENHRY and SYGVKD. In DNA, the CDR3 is TGTGCCATCAGGGGGGGGTCGGGAGTGAACACTGAAGCTTTCTTT. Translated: CAIRGGSGVNTEAFF.

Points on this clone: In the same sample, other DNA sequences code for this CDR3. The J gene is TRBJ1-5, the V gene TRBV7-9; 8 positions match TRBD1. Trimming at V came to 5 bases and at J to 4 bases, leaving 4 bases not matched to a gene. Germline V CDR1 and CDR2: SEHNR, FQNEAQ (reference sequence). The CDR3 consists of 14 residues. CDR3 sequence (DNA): TGTGCCAGCAGCCCAGGACAGGGTAATCAGCCCCAGCATTTT. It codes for CASSPGQGNQPQHF.

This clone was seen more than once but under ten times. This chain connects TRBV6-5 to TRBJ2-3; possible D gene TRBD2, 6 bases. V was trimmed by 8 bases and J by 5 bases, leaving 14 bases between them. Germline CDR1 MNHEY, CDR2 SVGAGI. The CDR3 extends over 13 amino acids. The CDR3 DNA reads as TGTGCCAGCGTTGGAGGGCTGGGAGATACGCAGTATTTT. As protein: CASVGGLGDTQYF.

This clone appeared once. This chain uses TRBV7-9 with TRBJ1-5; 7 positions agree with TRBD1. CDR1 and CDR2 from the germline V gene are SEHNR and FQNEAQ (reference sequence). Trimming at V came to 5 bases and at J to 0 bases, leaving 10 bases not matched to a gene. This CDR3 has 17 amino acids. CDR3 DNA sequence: TGTGCCAGCAGCCAGGGACAGATATCCGTTAGCAATCAGCCCCAGCATTTT. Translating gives CASSQGQISVSNQPQHF.

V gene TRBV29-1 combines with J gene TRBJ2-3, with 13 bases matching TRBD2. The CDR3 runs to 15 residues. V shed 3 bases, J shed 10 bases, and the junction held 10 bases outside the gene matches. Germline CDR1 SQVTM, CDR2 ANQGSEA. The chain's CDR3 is CSVEILAGGPSPQYF. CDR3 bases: TGCAGCGTTGAGATACTAGCGGGAGGGCCTAGCCCGCAGTATTTT.

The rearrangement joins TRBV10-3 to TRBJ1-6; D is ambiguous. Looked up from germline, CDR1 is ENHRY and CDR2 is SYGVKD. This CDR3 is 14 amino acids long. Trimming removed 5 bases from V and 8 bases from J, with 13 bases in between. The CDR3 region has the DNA TGTGCCATCAGTTCACGAGCCGTAGATTCACCCCTCCACTTT. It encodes CAISSRAVDSPLHF.

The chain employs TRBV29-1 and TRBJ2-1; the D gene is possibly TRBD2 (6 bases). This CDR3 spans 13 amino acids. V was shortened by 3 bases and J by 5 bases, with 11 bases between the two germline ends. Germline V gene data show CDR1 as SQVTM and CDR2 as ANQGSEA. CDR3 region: CSVDWRENNEQFF. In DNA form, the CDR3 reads TGCAGCGTTGATTGGCGGGAAAACAATGAGCAGTTCTTC.

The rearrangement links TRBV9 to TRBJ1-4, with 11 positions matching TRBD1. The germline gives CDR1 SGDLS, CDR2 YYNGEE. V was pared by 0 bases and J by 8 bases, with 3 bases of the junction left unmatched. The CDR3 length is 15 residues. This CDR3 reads CASSVAGQGGEKLFF. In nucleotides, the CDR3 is TGTGCCAGCAGCGTAGCGGGACAGGGGGGAGAAAAACTGTTTTTT.

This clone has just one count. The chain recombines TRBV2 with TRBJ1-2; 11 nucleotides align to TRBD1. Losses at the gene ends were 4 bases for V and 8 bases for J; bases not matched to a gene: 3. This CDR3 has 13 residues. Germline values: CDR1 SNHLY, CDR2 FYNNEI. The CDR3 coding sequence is TGTGCCAGCAGTGCGGGACAGGGGGTCGGCTACACCTTC. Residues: CASSAGQGVGYTF.

The CDR3 is CASSLPSGAGNEQFF. The CDR3 DNA is TGTGCCAGTAGTCTACCATCGGGAGCGGGGAATGAGCAGTTCTTC. The V gene is TRBV19, the J gene TRBJ2-1; 7 bases are shared with TRBD2. The CDR3 has 15 residues. CDR1 is LNHDA and CDR2 is SQIVND in the germline V gene (reference sequence). V lost 5 bases, J lost 7 bases, and 11 bases stayed unmatched.

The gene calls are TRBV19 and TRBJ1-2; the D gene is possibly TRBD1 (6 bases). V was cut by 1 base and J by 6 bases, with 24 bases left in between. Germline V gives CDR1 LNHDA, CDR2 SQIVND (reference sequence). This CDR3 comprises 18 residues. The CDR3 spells CASSIVARTAGGSDGYTF. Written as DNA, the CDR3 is TGTGCCAGTAGTATAGTCGCTAGGACAGCGGGAGGTTCGGATGGCTACACCTTC.

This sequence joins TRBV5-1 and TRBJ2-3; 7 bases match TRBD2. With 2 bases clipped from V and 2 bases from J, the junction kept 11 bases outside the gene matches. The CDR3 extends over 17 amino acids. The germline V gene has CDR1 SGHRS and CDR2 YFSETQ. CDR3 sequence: CASSFDPPAGFTDTQYF. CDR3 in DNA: TGCGCCAGCAGCTTTGATCCTCCAGCGGGGTTCACAGATACGCAGTATTTT.

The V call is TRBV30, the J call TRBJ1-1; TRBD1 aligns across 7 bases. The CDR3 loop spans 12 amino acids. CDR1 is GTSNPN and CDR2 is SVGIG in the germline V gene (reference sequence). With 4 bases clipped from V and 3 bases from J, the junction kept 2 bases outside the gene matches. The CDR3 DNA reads TGTGCCTGGACAGGGGGTTACACTGAAGCTTTCTTT. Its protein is CAWTGGYTEAFF.

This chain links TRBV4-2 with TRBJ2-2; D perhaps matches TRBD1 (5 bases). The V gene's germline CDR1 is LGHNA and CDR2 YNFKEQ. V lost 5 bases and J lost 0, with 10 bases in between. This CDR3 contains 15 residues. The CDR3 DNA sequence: TGTGCCAGCAGCGTAAGGACAACGAACACCGGGGAGCTGTTTTTT. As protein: CASSVRTTNTGELFF.

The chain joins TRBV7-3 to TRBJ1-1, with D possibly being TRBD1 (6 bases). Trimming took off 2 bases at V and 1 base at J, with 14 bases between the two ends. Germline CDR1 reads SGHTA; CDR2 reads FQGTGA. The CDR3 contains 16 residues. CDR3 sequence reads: CASSLRAGTPNTEAFF. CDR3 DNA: TGTGCCAGCAGCTTACGGGCAGGGACACCGAACACTGAAGCTTTCTTT.

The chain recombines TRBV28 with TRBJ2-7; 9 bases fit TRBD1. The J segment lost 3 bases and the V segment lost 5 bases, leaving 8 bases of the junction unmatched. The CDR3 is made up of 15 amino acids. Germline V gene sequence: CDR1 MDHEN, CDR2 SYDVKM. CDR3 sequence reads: CASSGSGQGGYEQYF. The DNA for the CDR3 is TGTGCCAGCAGTGGATCGGGACAGGGAGGCTACGAGCAGTACTTC.